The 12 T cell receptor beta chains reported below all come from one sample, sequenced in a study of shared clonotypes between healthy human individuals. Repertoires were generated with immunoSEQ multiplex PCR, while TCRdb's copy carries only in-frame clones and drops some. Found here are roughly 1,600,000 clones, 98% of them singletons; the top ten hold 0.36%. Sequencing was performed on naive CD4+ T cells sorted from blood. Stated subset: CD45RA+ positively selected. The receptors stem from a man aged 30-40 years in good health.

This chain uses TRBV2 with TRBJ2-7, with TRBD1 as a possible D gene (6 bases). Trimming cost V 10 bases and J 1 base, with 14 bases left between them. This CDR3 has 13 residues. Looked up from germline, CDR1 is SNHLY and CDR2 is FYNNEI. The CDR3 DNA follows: TGTGCCACCGCTTTTGGACAGTCCTACGAGCAGTACTTC. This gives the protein CATAFGQSYEQYF.

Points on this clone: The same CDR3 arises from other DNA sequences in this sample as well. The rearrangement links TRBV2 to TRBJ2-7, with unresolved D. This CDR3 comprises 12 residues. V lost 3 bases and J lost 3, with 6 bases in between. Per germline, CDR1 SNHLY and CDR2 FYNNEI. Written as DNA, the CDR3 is TGTGCCAGCAGTGAGCAGGACTACGAGCAGTACTTC. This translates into CASSEQDYEQYF.

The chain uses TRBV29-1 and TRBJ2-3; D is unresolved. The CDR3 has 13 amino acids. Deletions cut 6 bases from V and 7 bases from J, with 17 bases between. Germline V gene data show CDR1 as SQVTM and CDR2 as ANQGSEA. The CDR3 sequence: CSVCYLEGHTQYF. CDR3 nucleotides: TGCAGCGTCTGTTACCTAGAAGGTCATACGCAGTATTTT.

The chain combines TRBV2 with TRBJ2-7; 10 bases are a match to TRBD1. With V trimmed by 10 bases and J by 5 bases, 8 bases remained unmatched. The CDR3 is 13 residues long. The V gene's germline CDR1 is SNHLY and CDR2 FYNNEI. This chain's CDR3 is CATPGDRGHEQYF. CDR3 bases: TGTGCCACCCCAGGAGACAGGGGGCACGAGCAGTACTTC.

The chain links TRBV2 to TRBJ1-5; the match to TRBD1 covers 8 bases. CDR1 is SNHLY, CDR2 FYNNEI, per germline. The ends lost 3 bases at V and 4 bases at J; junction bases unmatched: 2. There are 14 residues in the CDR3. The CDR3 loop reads CASSDRGRNQPQHF. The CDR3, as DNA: TGTGCCAGCAGTGACAGGGGGCGAAATCAGCCCCAGCATTTT.

The CDR3 DNA is TGTGCCAGCAGCTTGTACAGCTCCTACAATGAGCAGTTCTTC. Its protein is CASSLYSSYNEQFF. The V gene is TRBV5-4, the J gene TRBJ2-1; no clear D. The CDR3 runs to 14 residues. V gave up 1 base and J gave up 0 bases, with 5 bases separating them. CDR1 is SGHNT, CDR2 YYREEE, per germline (reference sequence). Supplemented by reference TRBV5-4 and TRBJ2-1, the full variable domain reads ETGVTQSPTHLIKTRGQQVTLRCSSQSGHNTVSWYQQALGQGPQFIFQYYREEENGRGNFPPRFSGLQFPNYSSELNVNALELDDSALYLCASSLYSSYNEQFFGPGTRLTVL.

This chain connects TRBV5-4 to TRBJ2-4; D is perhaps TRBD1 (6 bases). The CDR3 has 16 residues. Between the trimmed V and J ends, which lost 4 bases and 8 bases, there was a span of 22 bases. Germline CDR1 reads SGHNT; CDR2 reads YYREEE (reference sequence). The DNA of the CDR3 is TGTGCCAGCAGCCCCAAGGCAGGCAGGGGCAGGGACATTCAGTACTTC. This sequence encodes CASSPKAGRGRDIQYF.

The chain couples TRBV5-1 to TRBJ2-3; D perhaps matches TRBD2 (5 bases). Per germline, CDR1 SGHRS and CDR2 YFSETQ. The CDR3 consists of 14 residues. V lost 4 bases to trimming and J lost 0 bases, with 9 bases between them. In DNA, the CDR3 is TGCGCCAGCAGCATCCGGACTAGCACAGATACGCAGTATTTT. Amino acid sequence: CASSIRTSTDTQYF.

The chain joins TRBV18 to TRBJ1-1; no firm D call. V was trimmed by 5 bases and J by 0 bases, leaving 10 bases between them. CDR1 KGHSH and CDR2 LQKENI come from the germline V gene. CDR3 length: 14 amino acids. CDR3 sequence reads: CASSTERLNTEAFF. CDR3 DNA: TGTGCCAGCTCAACGGAACGGTTGAACACTGAAGCTTTCTTT.

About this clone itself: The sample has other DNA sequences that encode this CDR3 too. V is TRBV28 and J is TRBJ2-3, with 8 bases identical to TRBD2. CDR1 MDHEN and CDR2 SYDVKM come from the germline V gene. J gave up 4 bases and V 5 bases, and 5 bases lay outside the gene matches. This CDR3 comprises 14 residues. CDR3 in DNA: TGTGCCAGCAGTAGCGGGGGCCCCGCAGATACGCAGTATTTT. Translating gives CASSSGGPADTQYF.

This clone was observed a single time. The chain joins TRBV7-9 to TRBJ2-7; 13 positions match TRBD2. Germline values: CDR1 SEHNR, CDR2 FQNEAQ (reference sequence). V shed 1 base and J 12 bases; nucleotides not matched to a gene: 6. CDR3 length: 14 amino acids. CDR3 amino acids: CASSLGTSGRAPYF. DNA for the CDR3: TGTGCCAGCAGCTTAGGTACTAGCGGGAGGGCCCCGTACTTC.

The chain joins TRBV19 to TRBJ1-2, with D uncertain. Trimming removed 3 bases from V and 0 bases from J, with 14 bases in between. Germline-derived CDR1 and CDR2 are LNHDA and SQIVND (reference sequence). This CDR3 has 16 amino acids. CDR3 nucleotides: TGTGCCAGTAGTATGTCGGTGTCCACGTCTAACTATGGCTACACCTTC. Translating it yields CASSMSVSTSNYGYTF.